This T cell receptor (beta chain) is from a study of tumor T cells in aggressive B-cell lymphoma. Measured with immunoSEQ multiplex PCR; TCRdb has only the in-frame clones, and not every one. This table holds about 850 clones, 78% found once. The sample holds a few counts of this clone. V was clipped by 2 bases and J by 8 bases, with 10 bases between them. The CDR3 totals 13 residues. The V gene's germline CDR1 is SGHVS and CDR2 FQNEAQ. The receptor was isolated from an adult with diffuse large B cell lymphoma. Sequencing was performed on tumor tissue. The V gene is TRBV7-8, the J gene TRBJ1-5; D is ambiguous. CDR3 bases: TGTGCCAGCAGCTTATGGCGGGGAGAGCCCCAGCATTTT. This codes for CASSLWRGEPQHF.